This T cell receptor (beta chain) was profiled in a study of blood T cell repertoires in COVID-19. The wider study: Samples of COVID-19 (acute and convalescent) were obtained from the United States, Italy and Spain. The analysed material was cDNA or gDNA that came from T cells, B-cell-depleted T cells, or PBMCs.

Study processing details: Reference gene primer amplification gave nucleated cell count estimates. The table came from immunoSEQ multiplex PCR; TCRdb's copy has only in-frame clones and leaves some out. That table is the source of V, J and clone size, and D and trimming were worked out from the DNA. There are 200,000 to 300,000 clones in the sample; roughly 88% occur only once, and 9% to 15% lies in the top ten. Germline CDR1 SGHRS, CDR2 YFSETQ. The CDR3 length is 14 residues. Unmatched junction bases numbered 5, after V lost 3 bases and J lost 4 bases. J is TRBJ2-5 and V is TRBV5-1; 8 bases match TRBD2. The TCR comes from a man of 80 years or more with acute or convalescent COVID-19. Sequenced: peripheral blood. The CDR3 region has the DNA TGCGCCAGCAGCTCGCGAGCGGGGGTAGAGACCCAGTACTTC. Amino acid sequence: CASSSRAGVETQYF.